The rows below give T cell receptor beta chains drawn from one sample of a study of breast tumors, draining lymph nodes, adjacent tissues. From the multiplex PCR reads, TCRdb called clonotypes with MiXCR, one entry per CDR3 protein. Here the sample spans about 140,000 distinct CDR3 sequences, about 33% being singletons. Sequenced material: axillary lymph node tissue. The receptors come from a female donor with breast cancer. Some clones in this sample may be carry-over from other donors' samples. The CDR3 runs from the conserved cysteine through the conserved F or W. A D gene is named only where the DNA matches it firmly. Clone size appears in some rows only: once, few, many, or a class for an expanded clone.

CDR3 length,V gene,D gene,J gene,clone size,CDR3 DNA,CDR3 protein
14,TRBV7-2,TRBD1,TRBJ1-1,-,TGTGCCAGCAGCCCCTTACAGGGGGTTACTGAAGCTTTCTTT,CASSPLQGVTEAFF
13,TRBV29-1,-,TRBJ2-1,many,TGCAGCGCTAGACACCCCCGGGGCGATGAGCAGTTCTTC,CSARHPRGDEQFF
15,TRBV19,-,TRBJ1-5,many,TGTGCCAGTAGTAGAGGGACACTTAGCAATCAGCCCCAGCATTTT,CASSRGTLSNQPQHF
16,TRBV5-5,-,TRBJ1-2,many,TGTGCCAGCAGCCCCGTCAGTGTAGGAGCTAACTATGGCTACACCTTC,CASSPVSVGANYGYTF
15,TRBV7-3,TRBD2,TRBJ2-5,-,TGTGCCAGCAGCTTAAGCTCCGGGGGGGGAGAGACCCAGTACTTC,CASSLSSGGGETQYF
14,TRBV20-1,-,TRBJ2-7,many,TGCAGTGCTAGTGATCGGGTCTTGAGGGGCGAGCAGTACTTC,CSASDRVLRGEQYF
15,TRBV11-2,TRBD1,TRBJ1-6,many,TGTGCCAGCAGCGAACAGGGGGCCGAGAATTCACCCCTCCACTTT,CASSEQGAENSPLHF
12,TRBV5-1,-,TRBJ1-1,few,TGCGCCAGCAGCTTGACGAACACTGAAGCTTTCTTT,CASSLTNTEAFF
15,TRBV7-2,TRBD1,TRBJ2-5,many,TGTGCCAGCAGCTCCGGGACAGTTTTTGAGGAGACCCAGTACTTC,CASSSGTVFEETQYF
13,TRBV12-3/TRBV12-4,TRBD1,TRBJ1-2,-,TGTGCCAGCAGCCGGGACAGCCCTTATGGCTACACCTTC,CASSRDSPYGYTF
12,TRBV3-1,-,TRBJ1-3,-,TGCGCCAGCAGCCTCGCTGGAAGCACCATATATTTT,CASSLAGSTIYF
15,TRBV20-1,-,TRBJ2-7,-,TGCAGTGCTACGAAACGGACAGGGAGGGCTCCCGAGCAGTACTTC,CSATKRTGRAPEQYF
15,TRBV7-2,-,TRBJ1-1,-,TGTGCCAGCAGCTGGAACGAAGTGGGGAGCACTAAAGCTTTCTTT,CASSWNEVGSTKAFF
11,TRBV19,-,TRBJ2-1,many,TGTGCCAGTAGTGAGGGCAATGAGCAGTTCTTC,CASSEGNEQFF
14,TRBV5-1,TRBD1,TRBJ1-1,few,TGCGCCAGCAGCACCCGACAGGGAGGCACTGAAGCTTTCTTT,CASSTRQGGTEAFF
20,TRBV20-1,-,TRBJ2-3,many,TGCAGTGCTAGGCCTCCAATTAACCAGAGACGGGGGCACTTCACAGATACGCAGTATTTT,CSARPPINQRRGHFTDTQYF
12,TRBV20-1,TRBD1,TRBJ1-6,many,TGCAGTGCTAGAGGACAGGGGCCACCCCTCCACTTT,CSARGQGPPLHF
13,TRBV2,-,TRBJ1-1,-,TGTGCCAGCAGTGATTGGCAGGACCCTGAAGCTTTCTTT,CASSDWQDPEAFF
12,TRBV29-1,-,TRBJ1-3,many,TGCAGCGTTGAAGATCTTGGAAACACCATATATTTT,CSVEDLGNTIYF
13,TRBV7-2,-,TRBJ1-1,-,TGTGCCAGCAGCCTGACTTGGGGCACTGAAGCTTTCTTT,CASSLTWGTEAFF
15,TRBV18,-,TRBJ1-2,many,TGTGCCAGCTCATCGTCAGGGGAAACTAACTATGGCTACACCTTC,CASSSSGETNYGYTF
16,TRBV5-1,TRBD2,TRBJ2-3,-,TGCGCCAGCAGCGGCAGGTGGCGGGGGGCGGTAGATACGCAGTATTTT,CASSGRWRGAVDTQYF
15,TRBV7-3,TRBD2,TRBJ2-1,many,TGTGCCAGCAGCCTGCTTACGGGGGGTAACAATGAGCAGTTCTTC,CASSLLTGGNNEQFF
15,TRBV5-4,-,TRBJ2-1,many,TGTGCCAGCAGCTTGGGGTGGGACCTTATCTATGAGCAGTTCTTC,CASSLGWDLIYEQFF
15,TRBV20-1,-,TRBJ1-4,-,TGCAGTGCTAGAGTTGGGGCGGGACATGGCGAAAAACTGTTTTTT,CSARVGAGHGEKLFF
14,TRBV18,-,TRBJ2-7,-,TGTGCCAACTCACCGCAACAGGGTACCTACGAGCAGTACTTC,CANSPQQGTYEQYF
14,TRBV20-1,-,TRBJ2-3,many,TGCAGTGCTAGAATATTGGGGGTCACAGATACGCAGTATTTT,CSARILGVTDTQYF
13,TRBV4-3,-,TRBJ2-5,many,TGCGCCAGCAGCATAGACAGGAAAGAGACCCAGTACTTC,CASSIDRKETQYF
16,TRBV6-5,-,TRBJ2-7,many,TGTGCCAGCAGTTACTCCGGCCGGGGATCACACTACGAGCAGTACTTC,CASSYSGRGSHYEQYF
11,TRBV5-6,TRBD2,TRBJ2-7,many,TGTGCCAGCATCGCCGGGGGGGAGCAGTACTTC,CASIAGGEQYF
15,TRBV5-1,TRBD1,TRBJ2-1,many,TGCGCCAGCAGCTTGGGGGACAGGGGGGTCAATGAGCAGTTCTTC,CASSLGDRGVNEQFF
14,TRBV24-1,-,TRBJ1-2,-,TGTGCCACCAGCAGCCTGACCGTCGTCTATGGCTACACCTTC,CATSSLTVVYGYTF
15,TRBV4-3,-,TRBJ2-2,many,TGCGCCAGCAGCCGGGAACGGGCACCGGGCAACGAGCTGTTTTTT,CASSRERAPGNELFF
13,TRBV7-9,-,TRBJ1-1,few,TGTGCCAGCAGCTTAAGGGCAAACACTGAAGCTTTCTTT,CASSLRANTEAFF
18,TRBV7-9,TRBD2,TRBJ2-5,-,TGTGCCAGCGGCTTAGTTTGGGCAGGGTCTAGCGGGGGAAAGACCCAGTACTTC,CASGLVWAGSSGGKTQYF
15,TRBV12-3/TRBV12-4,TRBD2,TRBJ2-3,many,TGTGCCAGCAGCCCCGGGACTAGCGGTGTGAATACGCAGTATTTT,CASSPGTSGVNTQYF
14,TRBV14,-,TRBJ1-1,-,TGTGCCAGCAGCCAAGATATAGTGGTCGCTGAAGCTTTCTTT,CASSQDIVVAEAFF
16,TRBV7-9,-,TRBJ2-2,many,TGTGCCAGCAGCTTACCCCCCCGGGCCCCACGACTGGAGCTGTTTTTT,CASSLPPRAPRLELFF
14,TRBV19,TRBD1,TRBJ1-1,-,TGTGCCAGCAGTCCAGGGGGCGATGCCACTGAAGCTTTCTTT,CASSPGGDATEAFF
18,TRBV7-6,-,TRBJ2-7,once,-,CASSLCSVSFALGYEQYF
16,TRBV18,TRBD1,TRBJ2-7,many,TGTGCCAGCTCACCTCGAACCGGGACAGGGGCCTACGAGCAGTACTTC,CASSPRTGTGAYEQYF
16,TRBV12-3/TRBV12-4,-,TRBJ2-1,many,TGTGCCAGCACTCCCGGCGGGACAGTCTCCTACAATGAGCAGTTCTTC,CASTPGGTVSYNEQFF
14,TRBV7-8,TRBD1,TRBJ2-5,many,TGTGCCAGCAGCTTCGGACAGGGGGCGAAGACCCAGTACTTC,CASSFGQGAKTQYF
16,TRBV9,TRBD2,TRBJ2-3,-,TGTGCCAGCAGCCCGATGGTAGCGGGGGGGACAGATACGCAGTATTTT,CASSPMVAGGTDTQYF
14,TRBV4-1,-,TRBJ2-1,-,TGCGCCAGCAGACAACAGCCTACCTACAATGAGCAGTTCTTC,CASRQQPTYNEQFF
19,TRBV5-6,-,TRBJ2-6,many,TGTGCCAGCAGCTTGGGGTGGGGGCGTTATCACTCTGGGGCCAACGTCCTGACTTTC,CASSLGWGRYHSGANVLTF
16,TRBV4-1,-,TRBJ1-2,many,TGCGCCAGCAGCCAACAAGTCCAGGTGATTAACTATGGCTACACCTTC,CASSQQVQVINYGYTF
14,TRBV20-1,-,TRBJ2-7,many,TGCAGTGCCACCGGGACCCTAAGCTCCTACGAGCAGTACTTC,CSATGTLSSYEQYF
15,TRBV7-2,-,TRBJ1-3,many,TGTGCCAGCAGCTTAGATTGGGGTGCCAGAAACACCATATATTTT,CASSLDWGARNTIYF
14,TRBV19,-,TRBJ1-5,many,TGTGCCAGTAGTCCTTGGGTTAGGAATCAGCCCCAGCATTTT,CASSPWVRNQPQHF
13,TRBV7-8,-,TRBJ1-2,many,TGTGCCAGCAGCTTAGGCGTAGCTGGTGGCTACACCTTC,CASSLGVAGGYTF
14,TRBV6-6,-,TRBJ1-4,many,TGTGCCAGCAGTTCGGGACTCCCGGGGGAAAAACTGTTTTTT,CASSSGLPGEKLFF